This T cell receptor beta chain was captured by sequencing in a study of T-cell memory formation after mild COVID-19. UMIs and sample barcodes were carried by the TCR alpha and TCR beta cDNA libraries that 5'RACE produced using constant-segment primers. TCRdb re-analysed the 5' RACE reads in MiXCR, keeping a single row per CDR3 protein. This sample has about 290,000 distinct CDR3 sequences, with 15% to 20% found just once. There are a few counts of this clonotype. This clonotype was obtained from a man between 18 and 29 years old who had mild COVID-19 (a few samples of this study predate the infection). Cell type and time point are not known. The sequenced sample was PBMCs or a T cell subset sorted from them (not recorded which).

The CDR3 sequence: CASSPSSGGQETQYF. The CDR3 DNA reads as TGTGCCAGCAGCCCGTCGTCTGGCGGGCAAGAGACCCAGTACTTC. The chain has TRBV14 and TRBJ2-5, with D perhaps TRBD2 (5 bases). V shed 4 bases and J shed 2 bases, with 14 bases lying between them. This CDR3 contains 15 residues. CDR1 is SGHDN and CDR2 is FVKESK in the germline V gene.